This T cell receptor (beta chain) originates from a study of blood T cell repertoires in COVID-19 (dated by TCRdb to about 2020). With regard to the full study: Samples covering the acute and convalescent phases of COVID-19 were provided by collaborators in the United States, Italy and Spain. The repertoires were released in a freely available public database intended as a resource for research on the immune response to SARS-CoV-2. HLA class I and class II types, where available, came from metadata supplied by the sample provider rather than from assay-based typing. Subjects who had been exposed to COVID-19, were actively infected with it, or had recovered from it provided the deeply sampled blood TCRbeta repertoires that made up the dataset. Nearly every sample came with metadata listing a de-identified subject ID, COVID-19 status, age in years and sex. Samples came from the ongoing ImmuneRACE study (first 160 participants) plus 1,254 subjects from 6 global collaborators. The prospective study material was composed of cDNA or gDNA derived from T cells, B-cell-depleted T cells, or PBMCs. Overall study outcomes, separate from this receptor: The amount of clinical and demographic metadata varied by source and participant and was provided uncurated.

The junction carries 9 bases between V and J, which are trimmed by 7 bases and 4 bases respectively. Taken from cysteine to phenylalanine, the CDR3 has 12 residues. Solely the CDR3 DNA is kept, with 36 bases framed from the first base. In the prospective study, participants were roughly 18 to 95 years old, resided in about two dozen geographic areas of the United States, and were enrolled through a virtual design. In the prospective study, participants were assigned to cohorts based on the clinical history participants reported in a screening survey and a study questionnaire. Exposed participants were defined as having been in contact with someone with a PCR-confirmed or clinician-diagnosed COVID-19 case within 2 weeks of study entry. Each participant in the prospective study had whole blood, serum and a nasopharyngeal or oropharyngeal swab collected by mobile phlebotomists. Over a 2-month period, participants in the prospective study had the option of providing additional blood draws and questionnaires. Before DNA extraction, prospective study blood samples were shipped either frozen or at room temperature.

TCRbeta CDR3 regions were amplified from genomic DNA using the immunoSEQ Assay, a bias-controlled multiplex PCR. In the source study's methods: The number of nucleated cells in each sample was estimated from the amplification of reference gene primers within the assay. To quantify the absolute abundance of each unique TCRbeta CDR3 rearrangement, sequence reads were collapsed and filtered. Productive Simpson clonality was computed per sample as the square root of Simpson's diversity index over productive rearrangements. TCRdb took this table from immuneACCESS and kept in-frame rearrangements with V and J called. Such tables lack part of the clones; where checked against another copy, unresolved V genes explain under half of the gap, and the rest is unexplained. The D gene and trimming were derived from the DNA, and the V and J assignments and clone size from that table. A total of 200,000 to 300,000 clones appear in this sample, 80% to 90% of them only once. The ten largest clones represent about 3.4% of the sample.

About this clone itself: Its antigen has not been determined. Base quality data are lacking; no much larger clone is found one base away.

Recombination connected TRBV12-3 or TRBV12-4 to TRBJ2-3, and possibly TRBD2, on 5 matching bases. Sample: PBMCs or T cells enriched from blood (not recorded which). The TCR sequence derives from a middle-aged woman who had been exposed to COVID-19. The DNA sequence is given as TGTGCCAGCACCCCACTAGCAGATACGCAGTATTTT. Its product reads: CASTPLADTQYF.